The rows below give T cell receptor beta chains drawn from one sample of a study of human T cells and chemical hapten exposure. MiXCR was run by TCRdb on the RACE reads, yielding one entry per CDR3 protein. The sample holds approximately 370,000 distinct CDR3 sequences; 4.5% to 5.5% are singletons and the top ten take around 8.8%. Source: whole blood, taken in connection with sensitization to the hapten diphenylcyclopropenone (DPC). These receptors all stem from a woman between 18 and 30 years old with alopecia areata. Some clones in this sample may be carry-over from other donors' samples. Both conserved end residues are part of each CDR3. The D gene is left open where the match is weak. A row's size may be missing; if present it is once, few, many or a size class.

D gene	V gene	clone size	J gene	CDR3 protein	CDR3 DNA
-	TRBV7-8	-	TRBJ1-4	CASLPRGATNEKLFF	TGTGCCAGCCTCCCCAGAGGGGCAACTAATGAAAAACTGTTTTTT
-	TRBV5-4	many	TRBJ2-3	CASSRAETSTDTQYF	TGTGCCAGCAGTCGGGCAGAGACTAGCACAGATACGCAGTATTTT
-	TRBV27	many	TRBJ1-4	CASKEGVWDEKLFF	TGTGCCAGCAAAGAGGGGGTTTGGGATGAAAAACTGTTTTTT
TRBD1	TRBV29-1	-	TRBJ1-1	CSVVSKGAPITEAFF	TGCAGCGTTGTTTCTAAGGGGGCACCAATCACTGAAGCTTTCTTT
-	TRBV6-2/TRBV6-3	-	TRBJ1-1	CASSYLEGSMNTEAFF	TGTGCCAGCAGTTACCTGGAGGGGAGCATGAACACTGAAGCTTTCTTT
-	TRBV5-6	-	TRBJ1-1	CASSLSLMNTEAFF	TGTGCCAGCAGCTTGTCACTCATGAACACTGAAGCTTTCTTT
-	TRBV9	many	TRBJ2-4	CASSVQGTIADIQYF	TGTGCCAGCAGCGTCCAAGGGACGATTGCGGACATTCAGTACTTC
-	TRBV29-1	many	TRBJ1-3	CSVDLGAEDTIYF	TGCAGCGTTGACCTGGGAGCCGAGGACACCATATATTTT
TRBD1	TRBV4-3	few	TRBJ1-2	CASSQDGTDSGYTF	TGCGCCAGCAGCCAAGATGGGACAGACAGTGGCTACACCTTC
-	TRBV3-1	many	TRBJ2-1	CASSQDFGRHNEQFF	TGTGCCAGCAGCCAAGACTTCGGGCGACACAATGAGCAGTTCTTC
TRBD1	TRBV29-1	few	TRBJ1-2	CSVEDQQGSSGYTF	TGCAGCGTTGAAGATCAACAGGGGAGTTCTGGCTACACCTTC
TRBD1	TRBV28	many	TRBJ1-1	CATVGQTNTEAFF	TGTGCCACCGTGGGACAGACGAACACTGAAGCTTTCTTT
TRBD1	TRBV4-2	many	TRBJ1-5	CASSQGSVGQEDQPQHF	TGTGCCAGCAGCCAAGGCTCAGTTGGACAGGAAGATCAGCCCCAGCATTTT
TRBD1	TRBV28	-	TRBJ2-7	CASRALGQALYEQYF	TGTGCCAGCAGGGCCCTGGGACAGGCCCTTTACGAGCAGTACTTC
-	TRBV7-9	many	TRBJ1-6	CASSLESANSPLHF	TGTGCCAGCAGCTTAGAGTCAGCAAATTCACCCCTCCACTTT
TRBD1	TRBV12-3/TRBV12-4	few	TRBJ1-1	CASSLAGGPEAFF	TGTGCCAGCAGTTTAGCAGGGGGCCCTGAAGCTTTCTTT